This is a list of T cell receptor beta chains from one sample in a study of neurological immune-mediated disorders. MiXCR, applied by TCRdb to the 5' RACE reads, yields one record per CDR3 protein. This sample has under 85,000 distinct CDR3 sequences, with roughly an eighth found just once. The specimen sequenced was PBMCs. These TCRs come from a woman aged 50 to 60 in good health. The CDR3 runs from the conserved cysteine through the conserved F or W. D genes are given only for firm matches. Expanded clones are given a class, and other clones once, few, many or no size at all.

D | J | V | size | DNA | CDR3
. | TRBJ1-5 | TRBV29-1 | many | TGCAGCGTCGGGGGGAATCAGCCCCAGCATTTT | CSVGGNQPQHF
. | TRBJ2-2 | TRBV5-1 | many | TGCGCCAGCAGCGCAGGCCCGGGCACCGGGGAGCTGTTTTTT | CASSAGPGTGELFF
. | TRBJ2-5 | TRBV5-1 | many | TGCGCCAGCAGCGTCCCGCCCTTGGAGACCCAGTACTTC | CASSVPPLETQYF
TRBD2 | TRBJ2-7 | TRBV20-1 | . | TGCAGTGCCTTCCTCCCTCTAGCGGGTGTAACCGAGCAGTACTTC | CSAFLPLAGVTEQYF
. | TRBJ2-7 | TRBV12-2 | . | TGTGCAAGTCGCTTAGTTTGGCGGGACTCCTACGAGCAGTACTTC | CASRLVWRDSYEQYF
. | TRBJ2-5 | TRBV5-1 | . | TGCGCCAGCAACTTGGATACGGAGACCCAGTACTTC | CASNLDTETQYF
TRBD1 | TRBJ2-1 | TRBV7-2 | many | TGTGCCAGCAGCTTAGGGGGGACAGGGGTCAATGAGCAGTTCTTC | CASSLGGTGVNEQFF
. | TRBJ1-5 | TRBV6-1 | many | TGTGCCAGCAGGGTTGGTAGCAATCAGCCCCAGCATTTT | CASRVGSNQPQHF
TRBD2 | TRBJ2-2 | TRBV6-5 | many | TGTGCCAGCAGTGGTCGACTAGCGGGGGGTACCGGGGAGCTGTTTTTT | CASSGRLAGGTGELFF
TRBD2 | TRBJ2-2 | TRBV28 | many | TGTGCCAGCAGTCTCCGGGAGGGGGTGAACACCGGGGAGCTGTTTTTT | CASSLREGVNTGELFF
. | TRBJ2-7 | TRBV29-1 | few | TGCAGCGTTGCCGACCCACCCGACTATAACTACGAGCAGTACTTC | CSVADPPDYNYEQYF
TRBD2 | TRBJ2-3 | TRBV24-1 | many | TGTGCCACCAGTGATCCCGGACTAGCGGGGGGGAGTACGCAGTATTTT | CATSDPGLAGGSTQYF
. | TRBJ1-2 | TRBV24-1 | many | TGTGCCACCAGCCCAGGGTCGTGGAATGGCTACACCTTC | CATSPGSWNGYTF
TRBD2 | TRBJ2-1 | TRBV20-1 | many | TGCAGTTCCACTAGCGGGACCTACAATGAGCAGTTCTTC | CSSTSGTYNEQFF
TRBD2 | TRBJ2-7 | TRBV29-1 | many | TGCAGCGTTGCTCCGACTAGCGGGGGGTACGAGCAGTACTTC | CSVAPTSGGYEQYF
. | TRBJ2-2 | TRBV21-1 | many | TGTGCCAGCAGCAAAATGAGGGACAGGGGAAACACCGGGGAGCTGTTTTTT | CASSKMRDRGNTGELFF
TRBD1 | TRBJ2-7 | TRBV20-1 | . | TGCAGTGCTAGAGGCGGACAGGGAGACTCCTACGAGCAGTACTTC | CSARGGQGDSYEQYF
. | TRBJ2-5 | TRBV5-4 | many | TGTGCCAGCAGCCCGCGACTATCCCTTGTGGAAGAGACCCAGTACTTC | CASSPRLSLVEETQYF
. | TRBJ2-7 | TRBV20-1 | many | TGCAGTGCTAGTAGGAATTCCTACGAGCAGTACTTC | CSASRNSYEQYF
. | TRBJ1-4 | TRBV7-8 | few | TGTGCCAGCAGCGAAAAAAGGACGGGGAATGAAAAACTGTTTTTT | CASSEKRTGNEKLFF
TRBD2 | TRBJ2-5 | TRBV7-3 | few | TGTGCCAGCAGCGAAGGACTAGCGGGAGGAATCCAAGAGACCCAGTACTTC | CASSEGLAGGIQETQYF
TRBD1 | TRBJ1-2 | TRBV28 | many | TGTGCCAGCAGTGTGGACAGGGGGCTTGGCTACACCTTC | CASSVDRGLGYTF
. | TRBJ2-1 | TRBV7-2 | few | TGTGCCAGCAGCTTAGCGAGGACGGCCTACAATGAGCAGTTCTTC | CASSLARTAYNEQFF
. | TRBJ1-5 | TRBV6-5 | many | TGTGCCAGCTCGAAGGGACTGAATCAGCCCCAGCATTTT | CASSKGLNQPQHF
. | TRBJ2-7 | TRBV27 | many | TGTGCCAGCAGTTCCCCCCGGGATAGGGGGGCCTACGAGCAGTACTTC | CASSSPRDRGAYEQYF
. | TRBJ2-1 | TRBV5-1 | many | TGCGCCAGCAGCTTGGCCGACCCCGTCATCGATGAGCAGTTCTTC | CASSLADPVIDEQFF